These T cell receptor beta chains were read from a single sample in a study of blood T cells in healthy people across ages. TCRdb analysed the 5' RACE reads with MiXCR anew, one entry per CDR3 protein. Among 550,000 to 750,000 distinct CDR3 sequences listed, roughly 21% were seen once. Specimen: blood. These receptors all come from a man between 65 and 79 years old in good health. Both conserved end residues are part of each CDR3. The D gene is left open where the match is weak. For some rows the clone size is stated as once, few or many, or as a class when expanded; others skip it.

v_call	j_call	clone_size	d_call	cdr3_aa	cdr3_nt
TRBV24-1	TRBJ2-5	.	TRBD1	CATSDLRDRGQETQYF	TGTGCCACCAGTGATTTACGGGACAGGGGGCAAGAGACCCAGTACTTC
TRBV20-1	TRBJ2-7	.	TRBD2	CSARGSGSPHEQYF	TGCAGTGCTAGAGGTAGCGGGAGTCCCCACGAGCAGTACTTC
TRBV20-1	TRBJ2-2	.	.	CSAREGQNTGELFF	TGCAGTGCTAGAGAGGGACAGAACACCGGGGAGCTGTTTTTT
TRBV20-1	TRBJ1-2	.	TRBD1	CRGQGARNYGYTF	TGCAGGGGGCAGGGGGCGCGTAACTATGGCTACACCTTC
TRBV12-3/TRBV12-4	TRBJ2-2	few	.	CASTTSGELFF	TGTGCCAGCACCACTAGCGGGGAGCTGTTTTTT
TRBV4-1	TRBJ2-7	.	.	CASSQVGGYEQYF	TGCGCCAGCAGCCAAGTTGGTGGGTACGAGCAGTACTTC
TRBV5-5	TRBJ2-7	.	TRBD1	CASSRDRDSSYEQYF	TGTGCCAGCAGCCGCGACAGGGATAGCTCCTACGAGCAGTACTTC
TRBV18	TRBJ2-7	few	TRBD2	CASSLEAGAITYEQYF	TGTGCCAGCTCCTTGGAGGCGGGAGCGATCACCTACGAGCAGTACTTC
TRBV28	TRBJ2-7	.	TRBD2	CASSRGLAGLTSYEQYF	TGTGCCAGCAGCCGTGGACTAGCGGGCTTGACCTCCTACGAGCAGTACTTC
TRBV6-1	TRBJ2-3	few	TRBD2	CASREGTSGRADTQYF	TGTGCCAGCAGAGAAGGGACTAGCGGGAGGGCAGATACGCAGTATTTT
TRBV6-5	TRBJ2-7	many	.	CASSYSDRYEQYF	TGTGCCAGCAGTTACTCGGACAGATACGAGCAGTACTTC
TRBV20-1	TRBJ2-5	once	.	CSAREPLGWETQYF	TGCAGTGCTAGAGAACCGTTGGGGTGGGAGACCCAGTACTTC
TRBV6-2/TRBV6-3	TRBJ2-1	.	.	CASSKLLSSYDEQFF	TGTGCCAGCAGTAAGCTACTCAGCTCCTACGATGAGCAGTTCTTC
TRBV6-5	TRBJ2-7	.	TRBD1	CASSFRPGQGHEQYF	TGTGCCAGCAGTTTTAGACCGGGACAGGGTCACGAGCAGTACTTC
TRBV5-1	TRBJ2-3	.	TRBD1	CASSSDRASTDTQYF	TGCGCCAGCAGCTCGGACAGGGCTAGCACAGATACGCAGTATTTT
TRBV5-1	TRBJ2-7	many	TRBD2	CASSLGGSGSYEQYF	TGCGCCAGCAGCTTGGGGGGTAGCGGGAGTTACGAGCAGTACTTC
TRBV4-1	TRBJ2-1	few	.	CASSQDRPGSHNEQFF	TGCGCCAGCAGCCAAGATAGGCCCGGGAGTCATAATGAGCAGTTCTTC